These T cell receptor beta chains were read from a single sample in a study of blood T cell repertoires in COVID-19. Clones were read by immunoSEQ multiplex PCR, and TCRdb kept only the in-frame ones, dropping some. Here the sample spans about 21,000 clones, 82% being singletons. Source material: peripheral blood. These receptors came from a human donor in a cohort sampled during active COVID-19. CDR3s include the opening cysteine and the closing phenylalanine or tryptophan. The order of the fields is clone size, V gene, J gene, D gene, CDR3 protein, CDR3 DNA. The D gene is left open where the match is weak. A clone size is listed for some rows: how often the clone was seen (once, few, many), or a class if it is expanded.

size: .
V: TRBV4-2
J: TRBJ1-5
D: .
CDR3: CASSQWTASNQPQHF
DNA: TGTGCCAGCAGCCAATGGACAGCCAGCAATCAGCCCCAGCATTTT

size: .
V: TRBV7-6
J: TRBJ2-1
D: .
CDR3: CASSFPRDRMVNEQFF
DNA: TGTGCCAGCAGCTTTCCGCGGGACCGCATGGTGAATGAGCAGTTCTTC

size: .
V: TRBV7-2
J: TRBJ2-7
D: TRBD1
CDR3: CASSQTGGWNEQYF
DNA: TGTGCCAGCAGCCAAACAGGGGGCTGGAACGAGCAGTACTTC

size: .
V: TRBV5-4
J: TRBJ2-4
D: TRBD1
CDR3: CASSLDQGAGIQYF
DNA: TGTGCCAGCAGCTTGGATCAGGGGGCAGGCATTCAGTACTTC

size: few
V: TRBV6-2/TRBV6-3
J: TRBJ2-2
D: .
CDR3: CASSFDERVTGELFF
DNA: TGTGCCAGCAGTTTCGATGAGCGGGTCACCGGGGAGCTGTTTTTT

size: .
V: TRBV11-2
J: TRBJ1-6
D: .
CDR3: CASSLVEGVTGSPLHF
DNA: TGTGCCAGCAGCCTGGTAGAGGGTGTAACTGGTTCACCCCTCCACTTT

size: .
V: TRBV7-9
J: TRBJ2-7
D: TRBD1
CDR3: CASSPRTGGYEQYF
DNA: TGTGCCAGCAGCCCGCGGACAGGGGGGTACGAGCAGTACTTC

size: .
V: TRBV5-6
J: TRBJ2-7
D: .
CDR3: CASSLMGAVYEQYF
DNA: TGTGCCAGCAGCTTGATGGGGGCCGTCTACGAGCAGTACTTC

size: .
V: TRBV4-2
J: TRBJ2-7
D: .
CDR3: CASSQETGSPYEQYF
DNA: TGTGCCAGCAGCCAAGAGACCGGGAGCCCATACGAGCAGTACTTC

size: .
V: TRBV7-2
J: TRBJ2-1
D: .
CDR3: CASSLARSGLQFF
DNA: TGTGCCAGCAGCTTAGCGCGGTCTGGGTTACAGTTCTTC

size: once
V: TRBV12-3/TRBV12-4
J: TRBJ2-7
D: .
CDR3: CASFHGGEQYF
DNA: TGTGCCAGCTTCCACGGGGGCGAGCAGTACTTC

size: .
V: TRBV15
J: TRBJ2-1
D: TRBD1
CDR3: CATSRDFPRGRNEQFF
DNA: TGTGCCACCAGCAGAGATTTTCCCAGGGGGCGGAATGAGCAGTTCTTC

size: .
V: TRBV30
J: TRBJ2-1
D: TRBD2
CDR3: CAWSRGLAGMYNEQFF
DNA: TGTGCCTGGAGTCGCGGACTAGCGGGAATGTACAATGAGCAGTTCTTC

size: .
V: TRBV7-2
J: TRBJ2-7
D: TRBD2
CDR3: CASSLSAGGSTNIYEQYF
DNA: TGTGCCAGCAGCTTATCGGCGGGAGGGTCGACGAATATCTACGAGCAGTACTTC

size: .
V: TRBV12-5
J: TRBJ2-1
D: .
CDR3: CASGLVVYNEQFF
DNA: TGTGCTAGTGGTTTGGTCGTTTACAATGAGCAGTTCTTC

size: .
V: TRBV28
J: TRBJ2-1
D: TRBD2
CDR3: CASSGLAANLNEQFF
DNA: TGTGCCAGCAGTGGGCTAGCGGCCAACCTCAATGAGCAGTTCTTC

size: .
V: TRBV6-6
J: TRBJ1-1
D: TRBD1
CDR3: CASSLVLPGQGKNTEAFF
DNA: TGTGCCAGCAGTCTGGTCCTTCCGGGACAGGGGAAGAACACTGAAGCTTTCTTT

size: .
V: TRBV5-1
J: TRBJ2-1
D: .
CDR3: CASTSTGGEREGQNEQFF
DNA: TGCGCCAGCACATCGACAGGGGGCGAGCGGGAGGGCCAGAATGAGCAGTTCTTC

size: .
V: TRBV7-8
J: TRBJ2-6
D: .
CDR3: CASSPRTGRAGANVLTF
DNA: TGTGCCAGCAGCCCTCGGACAGGGAGGGCTGGGGCCAACGTCCTGACTTTC

size: .
V: TRBV18
J: TRBJ1-1
D: .
CDR3: CASSPRRVDTEAFF
DNA: TGTGCCAGCTCCCCCCGGCGGGTAGACACTGAAGCTTTCTTT

size: .
V: TRBV7-6
J: TRBJ1-2
D: .
CDR3: CASSLEGGAVKYF
DNA: TGTGCCAGCAGCTTAGAAGGGGGGGCTGTTAAATACTTC

size: .
V: TRBV25-1
J: TRBJ2-7
D: TRBD1
CDR3: CASSGTGGGEQYF
DNA: TGTGCCAGCAGTGGAACAGGGGGCGGCGAGCAGTACTTC

size: .
V: TRBV27
J: TRBJ2-3
D: TRBD2
CDR3: CASSFQTSGTDTQYF
DNA: TGTGCCAGCAGTTTCCAGACTAGCGGGACAGATACGCAGTATTTT

size: .
V: TRBV5-1
J: TRBJ2-7
D: TRBD1
CDR3: CASSLPWKPGQTYEQYF
DNA: TGCGCCAGCAGCCTCCCTTGGAAACCGGGACAGACCTACGAGCAGTACTTC

size: medium-sized
V: TRBV6-4
J: TRBJ2-6
D: .
CDR3: CASSKGGSGANVLTF
DNA: TGTGCCAGCAGCAAGGGGGGGTCTGGGGCCAACGTCCTGACTTTC

size: .
V: TRBV12-3/TRBV12-4
J: TRBJ2-7
D: .
CDR3: CASSLSRLDEQYF
DNA: TGTGCCAGCAGTTTATCTCGGTTGGACGAGCAGTACTTC

size: once
V: TRBV6-2/TRBV6-3
J: TRBJ2-1
D: TRBD1
CDR3: CASSYRGQIDEQFF
DNA: TGTGCCAGCAGTTACCGGGGACAGATAGATGAGCAGTTCTTC

size: .
V: TRBV5-4
J: TRBJ2-1
D: TRBD2
CDR3: CASTRTLGGLVTNEQFF
DNA: TGTGCCAGCACCCGCACCCTCGGTGGACTAGTTACGAATGAGCAGTTCTTC